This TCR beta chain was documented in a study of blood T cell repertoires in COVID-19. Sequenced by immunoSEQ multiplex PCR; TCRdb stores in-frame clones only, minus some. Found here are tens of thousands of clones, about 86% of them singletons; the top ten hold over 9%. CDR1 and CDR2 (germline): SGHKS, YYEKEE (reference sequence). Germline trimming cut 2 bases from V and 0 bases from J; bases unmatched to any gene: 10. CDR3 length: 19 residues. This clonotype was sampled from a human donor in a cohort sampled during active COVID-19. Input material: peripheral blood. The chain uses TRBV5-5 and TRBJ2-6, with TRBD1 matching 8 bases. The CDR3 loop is CASSLNRDRFSSGANVLTF. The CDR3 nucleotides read TGTGCCAGCAGCTTAAACCGGGACAGGTTTTCCTCTGGGGCCAACGTCCTGACTTTC.